This T cell receptor (beta chain) emerged from a study of blood T cell repertoires in COVID-19. Study details: Samples representing acute and convalescent COVID-19 were sourced from the United States, Italy and Spain. T cells, B-cell-depleted T cells, or PBMCs supplied cDNA or gDNA.

CDR1 is SGHNT, CDR2 YYREEE, per germline (reference sequence). The CDR3 is 14 residues long. V shed 3 bases and J 2 bases; nucleotides not matched to a gene: 5. This clone was seen a single time. Original processing notes: It was from reference gene primer amplification that nucleated cell counts were estimated. The data were produced by immunoSEQ multiplex PCR, yet TCRdb's version contains in-frame clones alone and is incomplete. That table furnishes V, J and clone size, whereas the DNA furnished D and trimming. The profile shows approximately 71,000 clones, over 80% of them singletons. The rearrangement links TRBV5-4 to TRBJ2-7; the match to TRBD2 covers 7 bases. This sequence originates from a woman of 80 years or more with acute or convalescent COVID-19. Sequences were obtained from peripheral blood. The CDR3 is CASSSETSAYEQYF. The CDR3 DNA sequence: TGTGCCAGCAGCTCGGAAACTAGCGCCTACGAGCAGTACTTC.